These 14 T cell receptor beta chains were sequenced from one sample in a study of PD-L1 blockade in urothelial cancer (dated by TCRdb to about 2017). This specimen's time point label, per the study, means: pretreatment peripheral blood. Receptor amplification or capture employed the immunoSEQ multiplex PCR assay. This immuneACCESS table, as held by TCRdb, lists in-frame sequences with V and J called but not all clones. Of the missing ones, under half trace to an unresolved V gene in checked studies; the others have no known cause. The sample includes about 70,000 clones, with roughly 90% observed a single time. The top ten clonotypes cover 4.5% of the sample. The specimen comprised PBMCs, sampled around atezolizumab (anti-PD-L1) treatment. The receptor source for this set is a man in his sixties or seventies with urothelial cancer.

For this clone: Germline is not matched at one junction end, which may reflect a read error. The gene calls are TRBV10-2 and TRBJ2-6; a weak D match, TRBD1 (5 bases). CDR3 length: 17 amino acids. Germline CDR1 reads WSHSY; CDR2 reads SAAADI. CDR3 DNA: TGCGCCAGTAGTGCGGACACGCGACCTTCTGGGGCCAACGTCCTGACTTTC. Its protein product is CASSADTRPSGANVLTF.

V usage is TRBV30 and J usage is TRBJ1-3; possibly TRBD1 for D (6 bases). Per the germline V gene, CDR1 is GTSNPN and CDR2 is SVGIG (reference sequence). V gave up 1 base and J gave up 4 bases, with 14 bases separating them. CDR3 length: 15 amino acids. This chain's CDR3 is CAWSAGGAAGNTIYF. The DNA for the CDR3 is TGTGCCTGGAGTGCGGGGGGCGCGGCCGGAAACACCATATATTTT.

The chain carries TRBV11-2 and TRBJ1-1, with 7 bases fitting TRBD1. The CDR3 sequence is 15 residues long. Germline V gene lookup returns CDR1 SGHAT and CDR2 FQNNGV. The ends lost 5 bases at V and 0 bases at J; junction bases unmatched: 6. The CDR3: CASSAQQGMNTEAFF. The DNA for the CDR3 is TGTGCCAGCAGCGCTCAACAGGGGATGAACACTGAAGCTTTCTTT.

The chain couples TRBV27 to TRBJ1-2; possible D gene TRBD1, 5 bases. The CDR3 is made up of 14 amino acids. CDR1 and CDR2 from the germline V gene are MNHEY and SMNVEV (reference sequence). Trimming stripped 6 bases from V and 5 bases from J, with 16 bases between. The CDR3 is CASSPGPAGYGYTF. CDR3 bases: TGTGCCAGCAGCCCGGGGCCGGCGGGGTATGGCTACACCTTC.

The CDR3 nucleotides read TGTGCCAGCAGCGTGACAGCTATTACTGGAAACACCATATATTTT. It translates to CASSVTAITGNTIYF. This rearrangement joins TRBV9 to TRBJ1-3; the D gene is possibly TRBD1 (5 bases). This CDR3 has 15 residues. Germline values: CDR1 SGDLS, CDR2 YYNGEE. Deletions cut 2 bases from V and 2 bases from J, with 11 bases between.

This CDR3 reads CASRAGLTYEQYF. The CDR3 DNA follows: TGTGCCAGCAGGGCGGGACTGACCTACGAGCAGTACTTC. The rearrangement links TRBV6-7 to TRBJ2-7; D is perhaps TRBD2 (6 bases). TRBV6-7 is classed as an ORF, of uncertain function. The length of the CDR3 is 13 residues. With 6 bases removed from V and 2 bases from J, the gap between germline ends came to 11 bases.

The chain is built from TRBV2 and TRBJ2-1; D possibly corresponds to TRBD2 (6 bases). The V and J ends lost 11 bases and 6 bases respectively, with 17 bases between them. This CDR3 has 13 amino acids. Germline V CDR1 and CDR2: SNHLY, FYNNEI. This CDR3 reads CADGGTAGNEQFF. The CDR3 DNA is TGTGCCGATGGCGGGACGGCGGGCAATGAGCAGTTCTTC.

The CDR3 coding sequence is TGTGCCAGCAGCTTGCCCCCCGCGGGCCGTCACACAGATACGCAGTATTTT. Translation: CASSLPPAGRHTDTQYF. V gene TRBV7-9 combines with J gene TRBJ2-3, with D possibly TRBD2 on 5 matching bases. Trimming cost V 3 bases and J 2 bases, with 18 bases left between them. This CDR3 comprises 17 residues. CDR1 and CDR2 from the germline V gene are SEHNR and FQNEAQ (reference sequence).

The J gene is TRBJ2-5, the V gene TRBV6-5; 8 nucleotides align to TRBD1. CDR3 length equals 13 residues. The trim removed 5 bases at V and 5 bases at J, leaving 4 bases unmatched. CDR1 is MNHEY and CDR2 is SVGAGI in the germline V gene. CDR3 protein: CASSQGASETQYF. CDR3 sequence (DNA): TGTGCCAGCAGTCAGGGGGCATCCGAGACCCAGTACTTC.

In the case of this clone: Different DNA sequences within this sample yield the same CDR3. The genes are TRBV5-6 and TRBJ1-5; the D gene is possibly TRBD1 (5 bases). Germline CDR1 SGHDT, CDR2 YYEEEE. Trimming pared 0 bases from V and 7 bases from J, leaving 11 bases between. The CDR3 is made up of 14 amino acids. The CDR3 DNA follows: TGTGCCAGCAGCTTGGGCGGGGGGGACCAGCCCCAGCATTTT. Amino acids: CASSLGGGDQPQHF.

The CDR3, as DNA: TGTGCCAGCAGCTTGGGACAGTTCTACGAGCAGTACTTC. It specifies CASSLGQFYEQYF. The chain links TRBV5-6 to TRBJ2-7; possible D gene TRBD1, 5 bases. Per germline, CDR1 SGHDT and CDR2 YYEEEE. Trimming left V 0 bases short and J 3 bases short, with 7 bases between. The CDR3 runs to 13 residues.

The CDR3 sequence is CASSGNRVGAYEQYF. Here the CDR3 DNA reads TGTGCCAGCAGTGGCAACAGGGTTGGCGCCTACGAGCAGTACTTC. The gene calls are TRBV6-5 and TRBJ2-7; possible D gene TRBD1, 6 bases. CDR3 length: 15 residues. Between the trimmed V and J ends, which lost 5 bases and 2 bases, there was a span of 16 bases. Germline V gives CDR1 MNHEY, CDR2 SVGAGI.

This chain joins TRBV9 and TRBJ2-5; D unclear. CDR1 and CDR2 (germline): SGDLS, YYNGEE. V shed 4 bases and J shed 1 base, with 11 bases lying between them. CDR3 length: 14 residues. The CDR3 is CASSPQVFQETQYF. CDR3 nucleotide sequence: TGTGCCAGCAGCCCCCAGGTATTCCAAGAGACCCAGTACTTC.

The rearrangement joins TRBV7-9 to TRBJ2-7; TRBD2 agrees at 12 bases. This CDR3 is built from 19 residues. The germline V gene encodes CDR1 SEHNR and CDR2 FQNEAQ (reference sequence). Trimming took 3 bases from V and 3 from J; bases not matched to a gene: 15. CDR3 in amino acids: CASSFLGRTSGTVFYEQYF. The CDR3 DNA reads TGTGCCAGCAGCTTTTTGGGACGGACTAGCGGGACTGTTTTCTACGAGCAGTACTTC. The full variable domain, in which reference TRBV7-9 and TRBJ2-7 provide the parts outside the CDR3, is DTGVSQNPRHKITKRGQNVTFRCDPISEHNRLYWYRQTLGQGPEFLTYFQNEAQLEKSRLLSDRFSAERPKGSFSTLEIQRTEQGDSAMYLCASSFLGRTSGTVFYEQYFGPGTRLTVT.